This TCR beta chain was sequenced during a study of blood T cell repertoires in COVID-19. Profiling relied on immunoSEQ multiplex PCR, and the TCRdb table lists in-frame clones only, not all of them. The repertoire includes some 210,000 clones, approximately 91% of them detected once, and around 6.5% sits in the top ten. V shed 4 bases, J shed 7 bases, and the junction held 14 bases outside the gene matches. This CDR3 is built from 16 residues. In germline, CDR1 is MNHNY, CDR2 SVGAGI (reference sequence). The clonotype originates from a man between 60 and 75 years old who had recovered from COVID-19. The V and J genes are TRBV6-6 and TRBJ1-1, with TRBD1 identical over 8 bases. Sequences were obtained from peripheral blood. The CDR3 region is CASSSRTGTRAGEAFF. Here the CDR3 DNA reads TGTGCCAGCAGTTCGAGGACAGGGACAAGGGCCGGTGAAGCTTTCTTT.